This TCR beta chain was sequenced during a study of T cell clonotyping in hematopoietic cell transplantation. The table came from immunoSEQ multiplex PCR; TCRdb's copy has only in-frame clones and leaves some out. The repertoire holds about 45,000 clones, with roughly 94% as singletons. The CDR3 sequence is 14 residues long. Trimming at V came to 5 bases and at J to 4 bases, leaving 3 bases not matched to a gene. In germline, CDR1 is PRHDT, CDR2 FYEKMQ (reference sequence). This TCR was recovered from a woman aged 45-65 years in good health. Some clones in this sample may be carry-over from other donors' samples. The chain employs TRBV13 and TRBJ1-1; 11 bases fit TRBD1. The sample taken for sequencing was peripheral blood mononuclear cells. CDR3 region: CASSAGTGGTEAFF. CDR3 in DNA: TGTGCCAGCAGCGCCGGGACAGGGGGCACTGAAGCTTTCTTT.